This T cell receptor beta chain was identified during a study of T cells in Graves' hyperthyroidism and ophthalmopathy. Study context: Peripheral blood was drawn at first diagnosis, prior to all treatment.

The study, taken as a whole, reports: Researchers report that a 13 V-J model separated ophthalmopathy from stable hyperthyroidism.

As for this clonotype: No antigen is known for it.

Deletions cut 7 bases from V and 3 bases from J, with 12 bases between. Germline CDR1 reads MNHNS; CDR2 reads SASEGT. The CDR3 length is 13 residues. No ophthalmopathy progression within 18 months constituted stable Graves' hyperthyroidism. Clinicians diagnosed patients from clinical symptoms, serum thyroxine and TRAb, thyroid ultrasound and orbital computed tomography. TCR beta CDR3 regions were amplified from RNA transcripts. An initial round of RT-PCR targeting the TCR CDR3 relied on the HTBI primer set. Each CDR3 protein gets one entry after TCRdb re-called the multiplex PCR reads with MiXCR. The sample yields some 500,000 distinct CDR3 sequences, about an eighth seen once.

The source is a woman aged 18-29 years with Graves' hyperthyroidism. The chain carries TRBV6-1 and TRBJ1-1, with D unclear. Sequenced sample: blood. The CDR3 nucleotides read TGTGCCAGCACGGGCAACCGAGACACTGAAGCTTTCTTT. This gives the protein CASTGNRDTEAFF.